This TCR beta chain was obtained from a study of human T cells and chemical hapten exposure. The time point here: patch test 3, about 24 weeks after DPC sensitization. Described treatment: therapeutic diphenylcyclopropenone sensitization with weekly scalp DPC. Blood, whole and unfractionated, served as the source for total RNA extraction. From the RACE reads, TCRdb called clonotypes with MiXCR, one entry per CDR3 protein. The repertoire holds more than 95,000 distinct CDR3 sequences, with 34% as singletons. The CDR3 consists of 17 residues. Germline V gene data show CDR1 as SGHAT and CDR2 as FQNNGV. J lost 6 bases, V lost 1 base, and 8 bases had no gene match.

This sequence joins TRBV11-2 and TRBJ2-3; TRBD2 aligns across 12 bases. The sample consisted of whole blood, taken in connection with sensitization to the hapten diphenylcyclopropenone (DPC). The sequence came from a man aged 35-49 years with alopecia areata. Some clones in this sample may be carry-over from other donors' samples. CDR3 sequence: CASSLVASGRALDTQYF. The CDR3 DNA follows: TGTGCCAGCAGCTTAGTGGCTAGCGGGAGGGCTCTGGATACGCAGTATTTT.